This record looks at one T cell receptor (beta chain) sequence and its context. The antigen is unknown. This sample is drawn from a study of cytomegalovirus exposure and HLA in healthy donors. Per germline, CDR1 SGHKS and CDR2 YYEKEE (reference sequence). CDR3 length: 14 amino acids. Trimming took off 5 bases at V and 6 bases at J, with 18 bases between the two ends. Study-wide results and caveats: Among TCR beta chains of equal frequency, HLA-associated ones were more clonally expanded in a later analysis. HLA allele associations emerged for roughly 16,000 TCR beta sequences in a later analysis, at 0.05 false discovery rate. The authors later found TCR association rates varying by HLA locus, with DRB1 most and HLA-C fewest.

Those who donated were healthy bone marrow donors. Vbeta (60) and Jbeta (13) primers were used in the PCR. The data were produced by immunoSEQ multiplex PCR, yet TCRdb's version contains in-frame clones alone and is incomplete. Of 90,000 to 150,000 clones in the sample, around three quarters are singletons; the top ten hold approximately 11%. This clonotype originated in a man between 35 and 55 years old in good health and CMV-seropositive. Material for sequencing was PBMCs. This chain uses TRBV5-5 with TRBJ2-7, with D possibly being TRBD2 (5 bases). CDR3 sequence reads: CASSLAGKVREQYF. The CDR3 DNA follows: TGTGCCAGCAGTCTGGCCGGGAAGGTACGCGAGCAGTACTTC.